The 9 T cell receptor beta chains given below trace back to one sample, sequenced in a study. TCRdb reprocessed the 5' RACE reads with MiXCR, giving one entry per CDR3 protein. The sample records roughly 42,000 distinct CDR3 sequences, 30% being singletons. Sequences were obtained from tumor-infiltrating memory CD4+ T cells sorted from the breast tumor. Subset: memory CD4+ T cells, CD4+CD45RO+CD25-. All receptors come from a female donor with breast cancer.

This CDR3 reads CASSVEVGVSSYNEQFF. CDR3 DNA sequence: TGTGCCAGCAGCGTAGAGGTGGGAGTGAGCTCCTACAATGAGCAGTTCTTC. The rearrangement joins TRBV9 to TRBJ2-1, with D perhaps TRBD2 (5 bases). The CDR3 runs to 17 residues. The V end lost 0 bases, the J end lost 0 bases, and 13 bases lay between the germline ends. The germline CDR1 and CDR2 sequences are SGDLS and YYNGEE.

This clonotype has only a few counts. This chain joins TRBV4-2 and TRBJ1-4; tentative D call: TRBD1 (5 bases). This CDR3 has 15 amino acids. Germline-derived CDR1 and CDR2 are LGHNA and YNFKEQ. V lost 1 base to trimming and J lost 5 bases, with 11 bases between them. The CDR3 bases are TGTGCCAGCAGCCAAGTGGGGGGTTTCAATGAAAAACTGTTTTTT. It yields the protein CASSQVGGFNEKLFF.

CDR3 residues: CASSYWTGSTTGELFF. CDR3 sequence (DNA): TGTGCCAGCAGTTACTGGACAGGATCTACAACCGGGGAGCTGTTTTTT. The V call is TRBV6-5, the J call TRBJ2-2; TRBD1 aligns across 7 bases. The junction had 7 bases not matched to a gene; V was cut back by 1 base and J by 5 bases. CDR1 MNHEY and CDR2 SVGAGI come from the germline V gene. This CDR3 is built from 16 residues.

The genes are TRBV5-5 and TRBJ1-5; no definite D call. Germline CDR1 reads SGHKS; CDR2 reads YYEKEE (reference sequence). The CDR3 runs 13 residues. Trimming cost V 0 bases and J 2 bases, with 3 bases left between them. The CDR3 bases are TGTGCCAGCAGCTTGGCCGGCAATCAGCCCCAGCATTTT. Protein: CASSLAGNQPQHF.

This clonotype was seen only a few times. The gene calls are TRBV11-2 and TRBJ2-4; D remains unclear. The length of the CDR3 is 15 residues. V was pared by 4 bases and J by 1 base, with 11 bases between. CDR1 is SGHAT, CDR2 FQNNGV, per germline. The CDR3 DNA follows: TGTGCCAGCAGCTCCCCTTTTGCCGCCAAAAACATTCAGTACTTC. Its translation is CASSSPFAAKNIQYF.

J is TRBJ2-7 and V is TRBV7-2; the D gene is possibly TRBD2 (6 bases). Looked up from germline, CDR1 is SGHTA and CDR2 is FQGNSA. The CDR3 has 14 residues. Trimming shortened V by 1 base and J by 6 bases, and 13 bases separated the two germline ends. The CDR3 region has the DNA TGTACCAGCAGCTTAGGCTCAGCGGGCGTCGAGCAGTACTTC. Protein: CTSSLGSAGVEQYF.

The genes are TRBV9 and TRBJ2-7; TRBD1 is a possible D gene (6 bases). The CDR3 runs 15 residues. Germline V CDR1 and CDR2: SGDLS, YYNGEE. Trimming cost V 0 bases and J 3 bases, with 13 bases left between them. The CDR3 loop is CASSVDGGDGYEQYF. In nucleotides, the CDR3 is TGTGCCAGCAGCGTAGATGGGGGCGACGGCTACGAGCAGTACTTC.

The sample holds many counts of this clonotype. The V call is TRBV5-1, the J call TRBJ2-1; D unclear. Trimming left V 3 bases short and J 4 bases short, with 8 bases between. The CDR3 has 13 residues. CDR1 is SGHRS and CDR2 is YFSETQ in the germline V gene. CDR3 residues: CASSSRNYNEQFF. CDR3 in DNA: TGCGCCAGCAGCTCGAGGAATTACAATGAGCAGTTCTTC.

The chain is built from TRBV9 and TRBJ2-7; 9 nucleotides match TRBD1. The CDR3 spans 15 residues. Per germline, CDR1 SGDLS and CDR2 YYNGEE. With V trimmed by 4 bases and J by 9 bases, 14 bases remained unmatched. The CDR3 is CASSLRQGGDSVQYF. The DNA for the CDR3 is TGTGCCAGCAGCTTAAGACAGGGGGGTGATTCAGTGCAGTACTTC. The complete variable domain, with remaining parts taken from reference TRBV9 and TRBJ2-7, reads DSGVTQTPKHLITATGQRVTLRCSPRSGDLSVYWYQQSLDQGLQFLIQYYNGEERAKGNILERFSAQQFPDLHSELNLSSLELGDSALYFCASSLRQGGDSVQYFGPGTRLTVT.